The present TCR beta chain was sequenced within a study of CD8 T cells in ankylosing spondylitis. Study-level findings and limits: A motif of eight highly homologous TCR beta variants was seen as apparently characteristic of ankylosing spondylitis blood. From matched ankylosing spondylitis synovial fluid, disease-linked clones were reportedly recovered at significantly enriched levels.

The CDR3 is made up of 15 amino acids. Per germline, CDR1 SGHRS and CDR2 YFSETQ. V gave up 4 bases and J gave up 4 bases, with 14 bases separating them. Ten or more counts support this clonotype. What it recognizes is unknown. Library preparation for TCR beta used quantitative 5'-RACE with molecular barcodes. TCRdb reanalysed the 5' RACE reads using MiXCR and keeps one entry per CDR3 protein. Of some 220,000 distinct CDR3 sequences detected, 10% to 13% appear once; the ten largest clones hold less than 3%. V and J are TRBV5-1 and TRBJ2-2, with D possibly being TRBD1 (6 bases). The sequencing input was blood, either unsorted or a sorted T cell fraction (not recorded which). The receptor's source is a male donor with ankylosing spondylitis or in good health (not recorded which). CDR3 nucleotides: TGCGCCAGCAGCCGGGACATCCCAACCACCGGGGAGCTGTTTTTT. This encodes CASSRDIPTTGELFF. The entire variable domain, with the rest obtained from reference TRBV5-1 and TRBJ2-2, is as follows: KAGVTQTPRYLIKTRGQQVTLSCSPISGHRSVSWYQQTPGQGLQFLFEYFSETQRNKGNFPGRFSGRQFSNSRSEMNVSTLELGDSALYLCASSRDIPTTGELFFGEGSRLTVL.